The source of this T cell receptor (beta chain) is a study of T cells expressing NK-cell markers. Whole-study results and caveats: In several donors, dominant clonotypes made up 28.3-60.1% of CD3+CD56-NKG2C+ cells. Whether expanded NKG2C+ T cell clones were HCMV-specific remained unclear.

The CDR3 length is 15 residues. Germline values: CDR1 DFQATT, CDR2 SNEGSKA (reference sequence). Regarding this clonotype: Antigen unknown.

A 5'RACE template switching approach incorporating UMIs was used to make TCR beta cDNA. Using the 5' RACE reads, TCRdb records one entry per CDR3 protein without DNA. The sample yields about 410,000 distinct CDR3 sequences, of which the top ten take up about 10%. The receptor was derived from a woman aged 50 to 60 in good health. V and J are TRBV20-1 and TRBJ1-4; TCRdb reports TRBD1, a call that lacks DNA to check it against. The source material was blood T cells: a sorted CD56 or NKG2C T cell subset, CD4+ or CD8+ T cells, or bulk PBMC T cells (not recorded which). CDR3: CSARGQDRVYEKLFF.